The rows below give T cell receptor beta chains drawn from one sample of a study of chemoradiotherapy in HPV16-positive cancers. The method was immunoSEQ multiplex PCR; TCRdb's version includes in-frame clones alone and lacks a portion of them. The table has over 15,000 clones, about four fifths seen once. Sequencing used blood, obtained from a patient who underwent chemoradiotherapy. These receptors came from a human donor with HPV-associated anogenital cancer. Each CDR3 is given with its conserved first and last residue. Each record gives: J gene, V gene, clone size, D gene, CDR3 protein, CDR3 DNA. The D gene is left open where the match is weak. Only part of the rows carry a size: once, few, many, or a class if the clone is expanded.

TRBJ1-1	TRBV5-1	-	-	CASSLAQQGENTEAFF	TGCGCCAGCAGCTTGGCTCAGCAGGGAGAGAACACTGAAGCTTTCTTT
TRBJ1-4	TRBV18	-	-	CASSQGLQTNEKLFF	TGTGCCAGCTCCCAGGGACTTCAAACTAATGAAAAACTGTTTTTT
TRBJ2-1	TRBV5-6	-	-	CASSLGGDNEQFF	TGTGCCAGCAGCTTGGGGGGGGACAATGAGCAGTTCTTC
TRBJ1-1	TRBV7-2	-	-	CASRPGRAGINTEAFF	TGTGCCAGCAGACCTGGTAGGGCGGGGATTAACACTGAAGCTTTCTTT
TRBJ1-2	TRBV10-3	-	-	CAISEGPGHPNGGYTF	TGTGCCATCAGTGAGGGTCCGGGACATCCAAACGGTGGCTACACCTTC
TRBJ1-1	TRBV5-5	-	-	CASSPRTALNTEAFF	TGTGCCAGCAGCCCGAGGACGGCCCTGAACACTGAAGCTTTCTTT
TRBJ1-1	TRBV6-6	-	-	CASTTGSVAFF	TGTGCCAGCACTACAGGGTCGGTAGCTTTCTTT
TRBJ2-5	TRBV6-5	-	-	CASSSWGTDQETQYF	TGTGCCAGCAGTTCTTGGGGGACCGATCAAGAGACCCAGTACTTC
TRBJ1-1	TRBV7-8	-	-	CASSLMAEVSVGAFF	TGTGCCAGCAGCTTAATGGCAGAGGTGAGCGTCGGCGCTTTCTTT
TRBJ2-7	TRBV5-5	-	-	CASIPVRGSYEQYF	TGTGCCAGCATCCCCGTCCGGGGCTCCTACGAGCAGTACTTC
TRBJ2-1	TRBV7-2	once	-	CASSLGRGLYNEQFF	TGTGCCAGCAGCTTAGGACGCGGGTTATACAATGAGCAGTTCTTC
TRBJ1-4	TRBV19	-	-	CASKPGGPGEKLFF	TGTGCCAGTAAACCTGGGGGGCCAGGGGAAAAACTGTTTTTT
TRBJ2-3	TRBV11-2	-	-	CASSLDRLSSTDTQYF	TGTGCCAGCAGCTTAGATAGACTTTCTAGCACAGATACGCAGTATTTT
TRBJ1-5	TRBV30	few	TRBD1	CAWRGQGNQPQHF	TGTGCCTGGAGGGGACAGGGCAATCAGCCCCAGCATTTT
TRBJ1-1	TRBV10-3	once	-	CAISESGEGRTEAFF	TGTGCCATCAGTGAGTCAGGTGAGGGTCGGACTGAAGCTTTCTTT
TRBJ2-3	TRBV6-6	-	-	CASSYSGPATDTQYF	TGTGCCAGCAGTTACTCCGGGCCAGCCACAGATACGCAGTATTTT
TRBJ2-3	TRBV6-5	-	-	CASSIGASTDTQYF	TGTGCCAGCAGTATAGGGGCGAGCACAGATACGCAGTATTTT
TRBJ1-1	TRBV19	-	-	CASSINGLPTEAFF	TGTGCCAGTAGTATTAATGGGCTACCCACTGAAGCTTTCTTT
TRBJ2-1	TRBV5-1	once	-	CASSLESAIRSYNEQFF	TGCGCCAGCAGCTTGGAATCTGCCATCCGATCCTACAATGAGCAGTTCTTC
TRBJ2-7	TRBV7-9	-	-	CASSLSDGSYEQYF	TGTGCCAGCAGCTTAAGCGACGGGTCCTACGAGCAGTACTTC
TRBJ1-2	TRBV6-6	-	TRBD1	CASSYEDRGVDGYTF	TGTGCCAGCAGTTACGAGGACAGGGGTGTTGATGGCTACACCTTC
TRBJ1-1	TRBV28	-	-	CASSLYDRNTEAFF	TGTGCCAGCAGTTTATACGACAGGAACACTGAAGCTTTCTTT
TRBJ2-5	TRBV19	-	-	CASSPWWQGGVYQETQYF	TGTGCCAGTTCCCCATGGTGGCAGGGGGGAGTCTATCAAGAGACCCAGTACTTC
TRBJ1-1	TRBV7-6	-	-	CASSSPTENTEAFF	TGTGCCAGCAGCTCCCCGACGGAGAACACTGAAGCTTTCTTT
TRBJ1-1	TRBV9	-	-	CASSFQGGNTEAFF	TGTGCCAGCAGCTTTCAAGGTGGGAACACTGAAGCTTTCTTT
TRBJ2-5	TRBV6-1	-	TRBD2	CASSEGLAGGRETQYF	TGTGCCAGCAGTGAAGGACTAGCGGGGGGGCGGGAGACCCAGTACTTC
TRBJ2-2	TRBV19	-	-	CASTWGGGGTAGELFF	TGTGCCAGCACGTGGGGAGGAGGGGGCACGGCCGGGGAGCTGTTTTTT
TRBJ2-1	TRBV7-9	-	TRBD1	CASSLGQGEYNEQFF	TGTGCCAGCAGCCTGGGACAGGGAGAATACAATGAGCAGTTCTTC
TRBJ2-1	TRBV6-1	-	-	CASSGFDGVSDEQFF	TGTGCCAGCAGTGGCTTCGACGGCGTGTCTGATGAGCAGTTCTTC